This TCR beta chain emerged from a study of shared clonotypes between healthy human individuals. This clone was observed once. Positively selected for CCR7, the CD45RO-negative cells used as naive CD8 cells excluded terminally differentiated effector memory CD45RA+ cells. The donors, healthy adults who were HIV-negative, had experienced no recent acute infections or vaccinations. CDR3 size: 21 residues. Germline V CDR1 and CDR2: SGDLS, YYNGEE. Trimming at V came to 0 bases and at J to 0 bases, leaving 16 bases not matched to a gene. The genomic DNA of each subset was split evenly across several immunoSEQ plates. Generated by immunoSEQ multiplex PCR, the TCRdb table keeps only in-frame clones and is missing some. The sample holds about 820,000 clones; around 92% are singletons and the top ten take approximately 25%.

This sequence was found in a man in his thirties or forties in good health. Sequenced material: naive CD8+ T cells sorted from blood. The V gene is TRBV9, the J gene TRBJ2-1; 9 bases map to TRBD1. CDR3 sequence (DNA): TGTGCCAGCAGCGTAGCACAGGGGGCCTGGGCGGGCATGAGCTCCTACAATGAGCAGTTCTTC. Translated: CASSVAQGAWAGMSSYNEQFF.